This T cell receptor beta chain is from a study of radiation and T cells in renal cell carcinoma. V gave up 5 bases and J gave up 4 bases; unmatched junction bases: 3. The V gene's germline CDR1 is MGHRA and CDR2 YSYEKL. This CDR3 is 13 amino acids long. As to time point: blood 4 weeks post-SBRT, at nephrectomy. Treatment of the sample: 15 Gy SBRT to primary tumor, nephrectomy 4 weeks later. Sequencing was performed with immunoSEQ multiplex PCR; in TCRdb, only in-frame clones are kept and a portion is missing. Of 140,000 to 150,000 clones listed, about 88% are singletons. This chain connects TRBV4-1 to TRBJ2-5, with 8 positions matching TRBD1. The material was blood, obtained from a patient whose treatment included radiotherapy and nephrectomy. The TCR sequence derives from a woman between 50 and 59 years old with renal cell carcinoma. This CDR3 is CASSSRGRETQYF. The CDR3 DNA is TGCGCCAGCAGCTCCAGGGGGCGAGAGACCCAGTACTTC.